What follows are 5 T cell receptor beta chains derived from one specimen sequenced in a study of T cell responses to AZD1222 COVID-19 vaccine. The data were produced by immunoSEQ multiplex PCR, yet TCRdb's version contains in-frame clones alone and is incomplete. The sample records approximately 180,000 clones, about 91% being singletons. Sample: peripheral blood, taken on day 0 of AZD1222 vaccination. These receptor sequences come from an adult in good health.

The rearrangement links TRBV10-2 to TRBJ2-7, with TRBD1 matching 9 bases. This CDR3 is built from 17 residues. Germline V gives CDR1 WSHSY, CDR2 SAAADI. The junction had 13 bases not matched to a gene; V was cut back by 2 bases and J by 5 bases. The CDR3 coding sequence is TGCGCCAGCAGTGAGAATATTTGGACAGGGGATTCTAACGAGCAGTACTTC. Protein: CASSENIWTGDSNEQYF.

This clone occurred a few times. V gene TRBV4-1 combines with J gene TRBJ1-6; D is perhaps TRBD1 (5 bases). CDR3 length equals 17 residues. Looked up from germline, CDR1 is MGHRA and CDR2 is YSYEKL. V dropped 4 bases and J dropped 6 bases, with 19 bases sitting between them. CDR3 protein: CASSLKPTTDSNSPLHF. The CDR3 bases are TGCGCCAGCAGCCTAAAACCCACGACAGATTCTAATTCACCCCTCCACTTT.

This chain uses TRBV7-8 with TRBJ1-1, with 7 bases that match TRBD1. The CDR3 is made up of 15 amino acids. Germline V gene sequence: CDR1 SGHVS, CDR2 FQNEAQ. J was trimmed by 1 base and V by 5 bases; bases with no gene match: 7. The CDR3, as DNA: TGTGCCAGCAGCGGGGAAGGGGGCCCGAACACTGAAGCTTTCTTT. Translated: CASSGEGGPNTEAFF.

CDR3 nucleotides: TGTGCCAGCAGCCAAAACCGACATGAAAAACTGTTTTTT. Its translation is CASSQNRHEKLFF. The rearrangement uses TRBV3-1 (or the pseudogene TRBV3-2) and TRBJ1-4; D is unclear. CDR3 length equals 13 residues. Germline V gene lookup returns CDR1 LGHDT and CDR2 YNNKEL (reference sequence). V lost 2 bases and J 6 bases, leaving 7 bases between the germline ends.

This chain connects TRBV5-5 to TRBJ1-1; D remains ambiguous. CDR3 length: 16 residues. V was shortened by 0 bases and J by 7 bases, with 19 bases between the two germline ends. CDR1 SGHKS and CDR2 YYEKEE come from the germline V gene (reference sequence). CDR3 coding DNA: TGTGCCAGCAGCTTGGCCTCGCGCCCCGGCATTTTTGAAGCTTTCTTT. This sequence encodes CASSLASRPGIFEAFF.